Following are 15 T cell receptor beta chains from one sample sequenced in a study of blood T cell repertoires in COVID-19. The table came from immunoSEQ multiplex PCR; TCRdb's copy has only in-frame clones and leaves some out. Of 220,000 or so clones listed, 82% were seen once; the top ten hold roughly 8.2%. The specimen sequenced was peripheral blood. The receptors originated from a woman of 80 years or more with COVID-19, enrolled during active disease.

The chain couples TRBV2 to TRBJ2-6; 10 nucleotides align to TRBD1. J was trimmed by 3 bases and V by 6 bases; bases with no gene match: 8. Germline assignment: CDR1 SNHLY and CDR2 FYNNEI. The CDR3 is 17 amino acids. CDR3 residues: CASSRQGARGGANVLTF. The DNA for the CDR3 is TGTGCCAGCAGCCGACAGGGGGCGCGTGGTGGGGCCAACGTCCTGACTTTC.

CDR3: CASSQASSSGGAYEQYF. CDR3 DNA: TGCGCCAGCAGCCAAGCCTCCTCTAGCGGGGGAGCCTACGAGCAGTACTTC. This rearrangement joins TRBV4-1 to TRBJ2-7; 10 positions agree with TRBD2. V lost 1 base to trimming and J lost 2 bases; unmatched junction nucleotides: 8. The CDR3 is made up of 17 amino acids. Germline V CDR1 and CDR2: MGHRA, YSYEKL.

The chain recombines TRBV4-3 with TRBJ1-1; D possibly corresponds to TRBD1 (5 bases). Trimming removed 0 bases at V and 11 bases at J, with 10 bases between. CDR1 is LGHNA, CDR2 YSLEER, per germline. The CDR3 is 12 amino acids. Written as DNA, the CDR3 is TGCGCCAGCAGCCAAGAAGCGGGACCGGCTTTCTTT. Amino acid sequence: CASSQEAGPAFF.

The chain employs TRBV5-1 and TRBJ1-6, with D perhaps TRBD1 (5 bases). Trimming removed 2 bases at V and 8 bases at J, with 11 bases between. CDR1 is SGHRS, CDR2 YFSETQ, per germline. CDR3 size: 14 residues. This CDR3 reads CASSFQSGDSPLHF. The CDR3 nucleotides read TGCGCCAGCAGCTTTCAGTCGGGGGATTCACCCCTCCACTTT.

This sequence joins TRBV20-1 and TRBJ2-3; 8 bases agree with TRBD2. V lost 3 bases to trimming and J lost 2 bases; unmatched junction nucleotides: 7. This CDR3 has 15 residues. Germline V gene sequence: CDR1 DFQATT, CDR2 SNEGSKA (reference sequence). CDR3 protein: CSASWSRGVTDTQYF. CDR3 DNA sequence: TGCAGTGCTAGTTGGTCGCGGGGGGTCACAGATACGCAGTATTTT.

DNA for the CDR3: TGTGCCAGCTCACCAAGGGGACTAGAGTCAACCGGGGAGCTGTTTTTT. Protein: CASSPRGLESTGELFF. The chain uses TRBV18 and TRBJ2-2; 8 positions match TRBD2. J lost 5 bases, V lost 2 bases, and 7 bases had no gene match. In germline, CDR1 is KGHSH, CDR2 LQKENI. CDR3 length equals 16 residues.

This clone was detected once. The J gene is TRBJ1-1, the V gene TRBV7-3, with D unresolved. The germline CDR1 and CDR2 sequences are SGHTA and FQGTGA. The CDR3 loop spans 13 amino acids. Trimming removed 5 bases at V and 1 base at J, with 8 bases between. CDR3 nucleotide sequence: TGTGCCAGCAGCCGGAGACGGAACACTGAAGCTTTCTTT. Protein sequence: CASSRRRNTEAFF.

V gene TRBV5-4 combines with J gene TRBJ1-4; D unresolved. CDR3 length: 18 residues. The V end lost 4 bases, the J end lost 1 base, and 20 bases lay between the germline ends. Germline CDR1 and CDR2: SGHNT and YYREEE (reference sequence). The CDR3 DNA is TGTGCCAGCAGCCGAAGGACGGGCCAGGCGGGAACTAATGAAAAACTGTTTTTT. It translates to CASSRRTGQAGTNEKLFF.

CDR3 sequence (DNA): TGTGCCAGTATGGGGCGGCACTCGACAGGGATAAACACCATATATTTT. Encoded protein: CASMGRHSTGINTIYF. The chain has TRBV19 and TRBJ1-3; TRBD1 matches at 7 bases. The V and J ends lost 7 bases and 6 bases, in that order; junction bases with no gene match: 15. CDR1 LNHDA and CDR2 SQIVND come from the germline V gene (reference sequence). This CDR3 contains 16 residues.

The chain joins TRBV19 to TRBJ1-5; weak D call: TRBD1 (6 bases). Trimming shortened V by 5 bases and J by 0 bases, and 11 bases separated the two germline ends. The CDR3 consists of 15 residues. Germline V CDR1 and CDR2: LNHDA, SQIVND (reference sequence). The DNA for the CDR3 is TGTGCCAGTAGTCCACAGGGCCATAGCAATCAGCCCCAGCATTTT. Amino acids: CASSPQGHSNQPQHF.

A few counts support this clone. This rearrangement joins TRBV9 to TRBJ2-7; 7 nucleotides agree with TRBD1. The CDR3 length is 13 residues. In germline, CDR1 is SGDLS, CDR2 YYNGEE. V lost 3 bases to trimming and J lost 2 bases; unmatched junction nucleotides: 2. The CDR3 sequence is CASSAGTAYEQYF. The CDR3 DNA reads as TGTGCCAGCAGCGCTGGGACAGCCTACGAGCAGTACTTC.

This clone was recorded once. The chain has TRBV24-1 and TRBJ1-1; no clear D gene. V was pared by 10 bases and J by 1 base, with 15 bases between. Per the germline V gene, CDR1 is KGHDR and CDR2 is SFDVKD. CDR3 length equals 14 residues. The CDR3 region is CATQAAERNTEAFF. In DNA form, the CDR3 reads TGTGCCACTCAAGCCGCGGAAAGGAACACTGAAGCTTTCTTT.

The rearrangement joins TRBV10-3 to TRBJ2-3; tentatively, D is TRBD2 (5 bases). With 3 bases removed from V and 5 bases from J, the gap between germline ends came to 12 bases. This CDR3 region has 14 residues. CDR1 ENHRY and CDR2 SYGVKD come from the germline V gene. The CDR3 DNA follows: TGTGCCATCAGTGACCTAGGACTGCGAGATACGCAGTATTTT. Translating gives CAISDLGLRDTQYF.

The chain combines TRBV28 with TRBJ1-1; D is unclear. The CDR3 loop spans 14 amino acids. Germline-derived CDR1 and CDR2 are MDHEN and SYDVKM. Trimming cost V 5 bases and J 10 bases, with 20 bases left between them. The CDR3: CASSRVRGFQIAFF. CDR3 DNA sequence: TGTGCCAGCAGTAGGGTGAGAGGGTTTCAAATAGCTTTCTTT.

The chain employs TRBV7-2 and TRBJ2-5, with 7 positions matching TRBD1. The germline V gene has CDR1 SGHTA and CDR2 FQGNSA. The junction had 3 bases not matched to a gene; V was cut back by 3 bases and J by 2 bases. The CDR3 is 14 residues long. The CDR3 loop reads CASSFTGAQETQYF. The DNA of the CDR3 is TGTGCCAGCAGCTTCACAGGGGCACAAGAGACCCAGTACTTC.